This record looks at one T cell receptor (beta chain) sequence and its context. What it binds is unknown. This entry is derived from a study of regulatory dendritic cells for organ transplantation. Regarding the study as a whole: Memory T cells were less diverse than naive, with memory CD8+ most oligoclonal. Among resting subsets, memory CD8+ cells contained the most alloreactive clonotypes. Mature dendritic cells appeared to drive more memory CD8+ clonal expansion than regulatory ones.

This CDR3 region has 13 residues. Germline trimming cut 8 bases from V and 3 bases from J; bases unmatched to any gene: 5. CDR1 is MDHEN and CDR2 is SYDVKM in the germline V gene. Assay used: immunoSEQ multiplex PCR; TCRdb lists only in-frame clones, some missing. This sample carries under 40,000 clones, 75% to 95% of them seen once, and the ten largest clones take over 0.1%. This TCR derives from a human donor in good health. The chain combines TRBV28 with TRBJ2-5; TRBD2 aligns across 8 bases. Sequencing was performed on naive CD8+ T cells from blood. The subset: CD45RA+ naive T cells. In DNA, the CDR3 is TGTGCCAGCTTACCGGGGGGGAAAGAGACCCAGTACTTC. Translated, it gives CASLPGGKETQYF.